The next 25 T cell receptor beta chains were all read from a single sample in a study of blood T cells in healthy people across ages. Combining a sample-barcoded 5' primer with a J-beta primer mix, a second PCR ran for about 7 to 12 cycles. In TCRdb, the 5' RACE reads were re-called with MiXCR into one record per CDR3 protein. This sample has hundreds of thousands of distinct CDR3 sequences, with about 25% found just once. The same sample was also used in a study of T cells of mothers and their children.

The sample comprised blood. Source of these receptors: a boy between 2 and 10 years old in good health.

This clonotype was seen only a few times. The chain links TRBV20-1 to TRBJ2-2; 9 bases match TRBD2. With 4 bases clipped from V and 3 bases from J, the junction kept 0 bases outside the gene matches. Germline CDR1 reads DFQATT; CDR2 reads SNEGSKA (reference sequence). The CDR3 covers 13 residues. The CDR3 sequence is CSAKRGDTGELFF. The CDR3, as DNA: TGCAGTGCTAAGCGGGGGGACACCGGGGAGCTGTTTTTT.

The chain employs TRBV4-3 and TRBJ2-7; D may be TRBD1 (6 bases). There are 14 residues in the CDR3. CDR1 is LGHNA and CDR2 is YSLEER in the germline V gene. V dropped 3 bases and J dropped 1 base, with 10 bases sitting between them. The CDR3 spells CASSQRTGSYEQYF. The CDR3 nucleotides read TGCGCCAGCAGCCAGAGAACAGGGTCCTACGAGCAGTACTTC.

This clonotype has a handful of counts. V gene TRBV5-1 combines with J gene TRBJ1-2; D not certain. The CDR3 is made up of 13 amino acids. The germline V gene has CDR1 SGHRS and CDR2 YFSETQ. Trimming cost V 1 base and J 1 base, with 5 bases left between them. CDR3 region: CASSLRINYGYTF. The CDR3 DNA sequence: TGCGCCAGCAGCTTGCGGATTAACTATGGCTACACCTTC.

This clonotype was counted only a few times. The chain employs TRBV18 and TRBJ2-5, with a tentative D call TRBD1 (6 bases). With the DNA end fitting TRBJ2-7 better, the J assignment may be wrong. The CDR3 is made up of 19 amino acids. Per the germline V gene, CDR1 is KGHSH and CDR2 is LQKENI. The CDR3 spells CASSSRDTRTNKKPYEQYF. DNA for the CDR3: TGTGCCAGCTCATCAAGGGACACGAGGACCAACAAGAAACCCTACGAGCAGTACTTC.

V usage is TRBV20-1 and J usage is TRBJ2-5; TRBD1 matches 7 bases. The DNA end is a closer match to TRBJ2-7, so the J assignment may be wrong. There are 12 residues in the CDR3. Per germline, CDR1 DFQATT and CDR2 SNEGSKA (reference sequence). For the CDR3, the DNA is TGCAGTGGACAGGGTAACGCCTACGAGCAGTACTTC. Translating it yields CSGQGNAYEQYF.

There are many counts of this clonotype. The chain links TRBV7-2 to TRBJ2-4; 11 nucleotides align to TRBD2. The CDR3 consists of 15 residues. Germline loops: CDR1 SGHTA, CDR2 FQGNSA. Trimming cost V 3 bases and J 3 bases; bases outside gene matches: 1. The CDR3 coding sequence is TGTGCCAGCAGCTTCGGACTAGCGGGCAAAAACATTCAGTACTTC. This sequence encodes CASSFGLAGKNIQYF.

CDR3 residues: CASRKGLAANNEQFF. Written as DNA, the CDR3 is TGTGCCAGCAGGAAGGGACTAGCGGCAAACAATGAGCAGTTCTTC. This chain joins TRBV12-3 or TRBV12-4 and TRBJ2-1, with 11 positions matching TRBD2. The ends lost 6 bases at V and 5 bases at J; junction bases unmatched: 6. The CDR3 has 15 amino acids.

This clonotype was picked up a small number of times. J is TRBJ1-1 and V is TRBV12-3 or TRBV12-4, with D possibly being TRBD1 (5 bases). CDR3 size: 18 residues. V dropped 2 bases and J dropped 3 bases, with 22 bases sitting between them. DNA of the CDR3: TGTGCCAGCAGTTTAACGGCAGCAGGGATCGAACGCGACACTGAAGCTTTCTTT. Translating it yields CASSLTAAGIERDTEAFF.

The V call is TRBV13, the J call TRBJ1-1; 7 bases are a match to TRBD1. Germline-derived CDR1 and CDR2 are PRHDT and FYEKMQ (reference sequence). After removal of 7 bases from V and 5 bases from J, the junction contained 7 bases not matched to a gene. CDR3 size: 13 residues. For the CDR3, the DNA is TGTGCCAGCACCGTTCAGGGGGAAACTGAAGCTTTCTTT. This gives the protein CASTVQGETEAFF.

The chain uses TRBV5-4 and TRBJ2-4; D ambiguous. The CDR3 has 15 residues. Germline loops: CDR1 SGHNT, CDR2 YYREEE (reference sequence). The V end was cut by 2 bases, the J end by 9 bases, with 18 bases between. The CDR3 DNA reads TGTGCCAGCAGCTTCGCAGACTGGGGTTCGAGCATTCAGTACTTC. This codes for CASSFADWGSSIQYF. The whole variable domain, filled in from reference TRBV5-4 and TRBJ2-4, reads ETGVTQSPTHLIKTRGQQVTLRCSSQSGHNTVSWYQQALGQGPQFIFQYYREEENGRGNFPPRFSGLQFPNYSSELNVNALELDDSALYLCASSFADWGSSIQYFGAGTRLSVL.

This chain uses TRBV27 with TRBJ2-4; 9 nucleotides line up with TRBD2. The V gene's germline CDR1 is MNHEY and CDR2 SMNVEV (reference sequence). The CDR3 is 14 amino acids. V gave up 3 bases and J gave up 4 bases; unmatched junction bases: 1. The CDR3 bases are TGTGCCAGCAGTTTGAGCGGGAGGAAAAACATTCAGTACTTC. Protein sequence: CASSLSGRKNIQYF.

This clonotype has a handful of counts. This chain's CDR3 is CASRSDSLFSGNTIYF. CDR3 nucleotide sequence: TGTGCCAGCAGATCGGACAGCCTTTTCTCTGGAAACACCATATATTTT. The V call is TRBV6-2 or TRBV6-3, the J call TRBJ1-3; weak D call: TRBD1 (6 bases). The germline V gene encodes CDR1 MNHEY and CDR2 SVGEGT. Trimming removed 6 bases at V and 0 bases at J, with 15 bases between. The CDR3 totals 16 residues.

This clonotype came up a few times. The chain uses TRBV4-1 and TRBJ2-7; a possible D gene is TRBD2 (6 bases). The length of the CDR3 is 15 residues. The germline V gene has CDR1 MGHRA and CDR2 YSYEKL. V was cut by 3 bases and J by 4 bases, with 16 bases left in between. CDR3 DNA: TGCGCCAGCAGCCAGAGGGACTCCCGTCCGTACGAGCAGTACTTC. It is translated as CASSQRDSRPYEQYF.

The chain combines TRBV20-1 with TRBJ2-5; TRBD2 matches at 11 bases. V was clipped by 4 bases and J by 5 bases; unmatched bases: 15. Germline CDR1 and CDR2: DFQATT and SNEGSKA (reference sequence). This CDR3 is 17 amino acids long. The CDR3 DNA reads TGCAGTGCTAAACTAGCGGGGGCCGATTTCCTTGGGGAGACCCAGTACTTC. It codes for CSAKLAGADFLGETQYF.

The CDR3 loop is CASSFSNEKLFF. DNA of the CDR3: TGTGCCAGCAGTTTCTCTAATGAAAAACTGTTTTTT. The V call is TRBV2, the J call TRBJ1-4; D gene unclear. The CDR3 totals 12 residues. The ends were cut back, 5 bases at V and 3 bases at J, with 4 bases in the middle. The V gene's germline CDR1 is SNHLY and CDR2 FYNNEI.

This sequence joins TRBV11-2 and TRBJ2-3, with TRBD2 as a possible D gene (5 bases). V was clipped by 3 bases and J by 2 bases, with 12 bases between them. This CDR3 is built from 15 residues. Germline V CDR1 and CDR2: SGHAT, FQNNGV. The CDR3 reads CASSLLSGFTDTQYF. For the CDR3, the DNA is TGTGCCAGCAGCTTGTTAAGCGGATTCACAGATACGCAGTATTTT. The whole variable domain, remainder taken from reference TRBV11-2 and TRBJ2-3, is EAGVAQSPRYKIIEKRQSVAFWCNPISGHATLYWYQQILGQGPKLLIQFQNNGVVDDSQLPKDRFSAERLKGVDSTLKIQPAKLEDSAVYLCASSLLSGFTDTQYFGPGTRLTVL.

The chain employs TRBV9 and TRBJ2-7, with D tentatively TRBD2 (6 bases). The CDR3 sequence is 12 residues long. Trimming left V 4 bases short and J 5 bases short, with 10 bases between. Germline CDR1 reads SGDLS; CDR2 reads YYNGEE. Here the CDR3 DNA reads TGTGCCAGCAGCTCCGGGAGAGACGAGCAGTACTTC. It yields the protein CASSSGRDEQYF.

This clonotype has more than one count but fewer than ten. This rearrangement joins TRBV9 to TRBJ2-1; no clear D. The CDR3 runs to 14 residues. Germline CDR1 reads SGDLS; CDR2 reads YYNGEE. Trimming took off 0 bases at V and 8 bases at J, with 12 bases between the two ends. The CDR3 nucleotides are TGTGCCAGCAGCGTAGACAAGGGAATGGATGAGCAGTTCTTC. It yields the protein CASSVDKGMDEQFF.

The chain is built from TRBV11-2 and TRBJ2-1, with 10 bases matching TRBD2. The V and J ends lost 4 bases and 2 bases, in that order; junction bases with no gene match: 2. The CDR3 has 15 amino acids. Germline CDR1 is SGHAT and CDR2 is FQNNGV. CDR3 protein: CASSSSGGAYNEQFF. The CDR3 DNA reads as TGTGCCAGCAGCTCAAGCGGGGGGGCCTACAATGAGCAGTTCTTC.

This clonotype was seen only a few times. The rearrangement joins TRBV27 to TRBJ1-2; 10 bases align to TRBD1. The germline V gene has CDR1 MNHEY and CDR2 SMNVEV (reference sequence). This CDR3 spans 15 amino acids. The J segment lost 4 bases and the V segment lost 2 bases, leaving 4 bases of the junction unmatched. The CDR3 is CASSLPGDRGYGYTF. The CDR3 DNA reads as TGTGCCAGCAGTTTACCAGGGGACAGGGGCTATGGCTACACCTTC.

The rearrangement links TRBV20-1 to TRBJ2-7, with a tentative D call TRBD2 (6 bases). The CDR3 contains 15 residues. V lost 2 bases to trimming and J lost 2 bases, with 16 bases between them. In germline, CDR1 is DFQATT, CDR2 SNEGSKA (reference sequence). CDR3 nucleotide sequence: TGCAGTGCTAGATCACCGGGACTCGTGCCCTACGAGCAGTACTTC. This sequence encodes CSARSPGLVPYEQYF.

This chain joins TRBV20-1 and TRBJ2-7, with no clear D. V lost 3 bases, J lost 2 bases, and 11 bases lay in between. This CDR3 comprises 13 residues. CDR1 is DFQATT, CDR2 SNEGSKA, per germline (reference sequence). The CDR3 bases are TGCAGTGCTAGCGCACCTATGACCTACGAGCAGTACTTC. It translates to CSASAPMTYEQYF.

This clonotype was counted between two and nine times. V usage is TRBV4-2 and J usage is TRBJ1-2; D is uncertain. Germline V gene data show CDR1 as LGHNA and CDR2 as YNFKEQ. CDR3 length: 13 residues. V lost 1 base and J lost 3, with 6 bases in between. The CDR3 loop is CASSQGAYYGYTF. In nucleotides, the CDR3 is TGTGCCAGCAGCCAAGGAGCCTACTATGGCTACACCTTC.

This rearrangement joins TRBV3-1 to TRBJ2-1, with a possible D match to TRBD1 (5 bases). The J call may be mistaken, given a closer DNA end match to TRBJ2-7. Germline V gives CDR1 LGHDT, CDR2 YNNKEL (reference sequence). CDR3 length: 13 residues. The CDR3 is CASSLDPRGEQYF. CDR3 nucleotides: TGTGCCAGCAGCCTAGATCCAAGGGGCGAGCAGTACTTC.

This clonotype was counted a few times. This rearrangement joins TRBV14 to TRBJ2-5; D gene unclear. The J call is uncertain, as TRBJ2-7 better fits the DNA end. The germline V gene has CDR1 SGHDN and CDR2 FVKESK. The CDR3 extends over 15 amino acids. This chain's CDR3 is CASSQVVDGSYEQYF. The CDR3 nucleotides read TGTGCCAGCAGCCAAGTGGTTGACGGATCCTACGAGCAGTACTTC.